This T cell receptor (beta chain) derives from a study of blood T cell repertoires in COVID-19. Study background: Some COVID-19 samples were acute and others convalescent; all came from the United States, Italy and Spain. Nucleic acid was either cDNA or gDNA, and it came from T cells, B-cell-depleted T cells, or PBMCs.

Under the authors' procedure: Amplified reference gene primers provided the basis for estimating nucleated cell counts. Profiled with immunoSEQ multiplex PCR; TCRdb holds only in-frame clones, not every one. V and J calls and clone size come straight from that table; D and trimming were deduced from the DNA. This sample carries about 260,000 clones, approximately 85% of them seen once, and the ten largest clones take over 0.55%. The V gene's germline CDR1 is MNHEY and CDR2 SMNVEV (reference sequence). The V and J ends lost 3 bases and 6 bases respectively, with 12 bases between them. The CDR3 spans 14 residues.

Sequenced sample: peripheral blood. The rearrangement joins TRBV27 to TRBJ2-1; tentatively, D is TRBD2 (7 bases). The TCR originated in a human donor in a cohort sampled during active COVID-19. The CDR3 is CASSLGGGANEQFF. As DNA, the CDR3 is TGTGCCAGCAGTTTGGGAGGGGGGGCCAATGAGCAGTTCTTC.